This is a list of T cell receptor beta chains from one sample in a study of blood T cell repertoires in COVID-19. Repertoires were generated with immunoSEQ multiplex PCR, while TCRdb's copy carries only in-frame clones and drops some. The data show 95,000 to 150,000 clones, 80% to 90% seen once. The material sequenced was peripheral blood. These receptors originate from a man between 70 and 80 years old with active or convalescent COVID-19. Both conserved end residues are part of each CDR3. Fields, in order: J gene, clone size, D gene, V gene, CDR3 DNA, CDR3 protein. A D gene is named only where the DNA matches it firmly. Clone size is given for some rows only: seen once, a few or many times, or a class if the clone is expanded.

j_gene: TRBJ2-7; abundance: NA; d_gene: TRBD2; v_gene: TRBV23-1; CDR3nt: TGCGCCAGCAGTCAATGGTTCGGGGCTAGCGGATACTACGAGCAGTACTTC; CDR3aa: CASSQWFGASGYYEQYF
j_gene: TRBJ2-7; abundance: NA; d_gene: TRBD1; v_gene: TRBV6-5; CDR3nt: TGTGCCAGCCAGCGGAGGGACAGGGGCTACGAGCAGTACTTC; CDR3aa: CASQRRDRGYEQYF
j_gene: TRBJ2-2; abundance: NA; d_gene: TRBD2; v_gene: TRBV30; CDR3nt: TGTGCCTGGAGGACTAGCGTGGCCGGGGAGCTGTTTTTT; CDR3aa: CAWRTSVAGELFF
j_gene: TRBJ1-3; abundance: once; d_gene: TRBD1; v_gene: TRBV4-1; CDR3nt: TGCGCCAGCAGCTTTACGGACAGGAACTCTGGAAACACCATATATTTT; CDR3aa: CASSFTDRNSGNTIYF
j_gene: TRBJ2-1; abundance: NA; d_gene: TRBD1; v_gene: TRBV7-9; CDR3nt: TGTGCCAGCAGCAGACAGGGGTTGGACTACAATGAGCAGTTCTTC; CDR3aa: CASSRQGLDYNEQFF
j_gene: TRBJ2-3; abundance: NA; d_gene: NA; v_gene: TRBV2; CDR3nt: TGTGCCAGCAGTAAAAAGAGAAGCACAGATACGCAGTATTTT; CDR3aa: CASSKKRSTDTQYF
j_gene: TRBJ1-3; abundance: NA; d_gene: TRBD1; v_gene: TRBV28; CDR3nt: TGTGCCAGCAGTTCGGACAGGGGAAACACCATATATTTT; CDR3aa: CASSSDRGNTIYF
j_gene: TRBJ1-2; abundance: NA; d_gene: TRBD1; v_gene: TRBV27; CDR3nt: TGTGCCAGCAGTTCCCCGGACAGGGGAGGCTATGGCTACACCTTC; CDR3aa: CASSSPDRGGYGYTF
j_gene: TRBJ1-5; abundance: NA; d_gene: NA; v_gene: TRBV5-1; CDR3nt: TGCGCCAGCAGCTTGGATCCTTATAGCAATCAGCCCCAGCATTTT; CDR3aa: CASSLDPYSNQPQHF
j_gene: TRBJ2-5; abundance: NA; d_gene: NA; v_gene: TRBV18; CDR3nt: TGTGCCAGCTCACCACCGGTCGGGTCCTCGTACCAAGAGACCCAGTACTTC; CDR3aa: CASSPPVGSSYQETQYF
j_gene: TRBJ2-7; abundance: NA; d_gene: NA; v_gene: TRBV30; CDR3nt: TGTGCCTGGAGTGTACAACCAGGACATTCCTACGAGCAGTACTTC; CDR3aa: CAWSVQPGHSYEQYF
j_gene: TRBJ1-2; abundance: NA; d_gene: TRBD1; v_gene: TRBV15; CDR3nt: TGTGCCACCCGTCAGGGGGCGCGGGACTATGGCTACACCTTC; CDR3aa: CATRQGARDYGYTF
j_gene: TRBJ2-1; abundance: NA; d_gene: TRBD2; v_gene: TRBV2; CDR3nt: TGTGCCAGCAGTGTCGCGGGAGGACCGGACGGCGAGCAGTTCTTC; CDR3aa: CASSVAGGPDGEQFF
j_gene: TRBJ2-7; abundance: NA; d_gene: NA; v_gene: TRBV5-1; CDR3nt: TGCGCCAGCAACTCCGGCCAGGGGGGTTGGTCCTACGAGCAGTACTTC; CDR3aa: CASNSGQGGWSYEQYF
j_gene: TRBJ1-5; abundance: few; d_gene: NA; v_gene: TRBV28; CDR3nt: TGTGCCAGCAGATTGCTGGCTCTGAGCAATCAGCCCCAGCATTTT; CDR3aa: CASRLLALSNQPQHF
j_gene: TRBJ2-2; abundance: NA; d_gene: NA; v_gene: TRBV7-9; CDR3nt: TGTGCCAGCAGCCCCAAGAACACCGGGGAGCTGTTTTTT; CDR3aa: CASSPKNTGELFF
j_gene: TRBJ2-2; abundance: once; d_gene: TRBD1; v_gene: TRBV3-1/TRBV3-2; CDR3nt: TGTGCCAGCAGCCAAAATTACCTGGGACAGGGGTTTGCCGGGGAGCTGTTTTTT; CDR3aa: CASSQNYLGQGFAGELFF
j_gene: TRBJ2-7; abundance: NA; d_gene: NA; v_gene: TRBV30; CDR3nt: TGTGCCTGGAGTTCGGGACAAGCCTACGAGCAGTACTTC; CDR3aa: CAWSSGQAYEQYF
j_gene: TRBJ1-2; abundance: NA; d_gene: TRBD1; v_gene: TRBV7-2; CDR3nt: TGTGCCAGCAGCCAAAGCGGGACAGGTGGCGGCTACACCTTC; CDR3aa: CASSQSGTGGGYTF
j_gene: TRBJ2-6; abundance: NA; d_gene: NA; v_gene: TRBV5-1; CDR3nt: TGCGCCAGCAGCCCTCCACTCGCTGGGGCCAACGTCCTGACTTTC; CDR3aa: CASSPPLAGANVLTF
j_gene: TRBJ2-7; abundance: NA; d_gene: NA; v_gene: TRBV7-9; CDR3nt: TGTGCCAGCAGCTACTCTCGGGACTTCTCCTACGAGCAGTACTTC; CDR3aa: CASSYSRDFSYEQYF
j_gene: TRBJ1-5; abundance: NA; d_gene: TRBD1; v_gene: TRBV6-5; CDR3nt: TGTGCCAGCAGGCCTGACAGGGGGCAAAGTCAGCCCCAGCATTTT; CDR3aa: CASRPDRGQSQPQHF
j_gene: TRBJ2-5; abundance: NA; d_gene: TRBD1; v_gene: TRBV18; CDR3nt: TGTGCCAGCTCACCACGGACAGGGAACCAAGAGACCCAGTACTTC; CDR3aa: CASSPRTGNQETQYF
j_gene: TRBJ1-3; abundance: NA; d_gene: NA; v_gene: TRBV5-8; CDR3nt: TGTGCCAGCAGCCCCGGGGGAGGACTCTCTGGAAACACCATATATTTT; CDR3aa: CASSPGGGLSGNTIYF
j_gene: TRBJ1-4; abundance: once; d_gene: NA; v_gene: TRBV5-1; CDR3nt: TGCGCCAGCAGCGAGCAGGCGCCAGCAACTAATGAAAAACTGTTTTTT; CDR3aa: CASSEQAPATNEKLFF
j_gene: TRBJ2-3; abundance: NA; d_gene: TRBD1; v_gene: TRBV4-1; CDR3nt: TGCGCCAGCAGGGCGGGACAGGGGGGGTTTGCGCAGTATTTT; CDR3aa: CASRAGQGGFAQYF
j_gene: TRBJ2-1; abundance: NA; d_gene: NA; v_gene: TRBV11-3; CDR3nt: TGTGCCAGCAGCTTATCGAGCAATGAGCAGTTCTTC; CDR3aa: CASSLSSNEQFF
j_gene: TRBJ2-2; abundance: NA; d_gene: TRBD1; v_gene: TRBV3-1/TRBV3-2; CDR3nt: TGTGCCAGCAGCCCAACAAGGGGGCCCGGGGAGCTGTTTTTT; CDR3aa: CASSPTRGPGELFF
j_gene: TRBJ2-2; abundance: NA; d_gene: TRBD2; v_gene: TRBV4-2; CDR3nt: TGTGCCAGCAGCCTCGGACTAGCGGGAGGGCTTGGCGGGGAGCTGTTTTTT; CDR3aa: CASSLGLAGGLGGELFF
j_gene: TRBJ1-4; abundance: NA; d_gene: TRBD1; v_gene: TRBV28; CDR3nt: TGTGCCAGCAGTGAGGCAGGGGGAACTAATGAAAAACTGTTTTTT; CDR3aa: CASSEAGGTNEKLFF
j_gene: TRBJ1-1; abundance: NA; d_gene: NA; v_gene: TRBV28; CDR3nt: TGTGCCAGCAGTGTTCACGGAGGGAACACTGAAGCTTTCTTT; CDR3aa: CASSVHGGNTEAFF
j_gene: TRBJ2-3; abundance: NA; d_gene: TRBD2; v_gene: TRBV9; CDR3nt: TGTGCCAGCAGCCGAGCCGGACTAGCGGGCACAGATACGCAGTATTTT; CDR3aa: CASSRAGLAGTDTQYF
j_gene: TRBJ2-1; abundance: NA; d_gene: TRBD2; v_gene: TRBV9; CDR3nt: TGTGCCAGCAGCGTGTCCGGGACTAGCTCCTACAATGAGCAGTTCTTC; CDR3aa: CASSVSGTSSYNEQFF
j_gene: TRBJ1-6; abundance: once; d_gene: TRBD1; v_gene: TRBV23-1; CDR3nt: TGCGCCAGCAGTCACCCCAGACAGGGAGCAAGCGAAAATTCACCCCTCCACTTT; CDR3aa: CASSHPRQGASENSPLHF
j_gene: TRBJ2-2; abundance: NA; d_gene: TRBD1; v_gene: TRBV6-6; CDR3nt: TGTGCCAGCAGGCAAGGGGGCGCAGGGACCGGGGAGCTGTTTTTT; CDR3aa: CASRQGGAGTGELFF
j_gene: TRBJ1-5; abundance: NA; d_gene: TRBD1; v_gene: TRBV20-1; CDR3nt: TGCAGTGCTAGTAGGGGGACAGGGATGAGCAATCAGCCCCAGCATTTT; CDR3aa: CSASRGTGMSNQPQHF
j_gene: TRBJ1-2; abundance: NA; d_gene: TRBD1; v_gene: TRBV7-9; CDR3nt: TGTGCCAGCAGCGTCACAGGGGATGCCTATGGCTACACCTTC; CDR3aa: CASSVTGDAYGYTF
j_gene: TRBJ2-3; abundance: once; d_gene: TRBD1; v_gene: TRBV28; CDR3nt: TGTGCCAGCAGTTCGGAAACAGGGGGAAGCACAGATACGCAGTATTTT; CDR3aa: CASSSETGGSTDTQYF
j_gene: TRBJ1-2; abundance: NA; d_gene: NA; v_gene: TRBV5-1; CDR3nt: TGCGCCAGCAGCTTGGAGGGGCAGACAACTAACTATGGCTACACCTTC; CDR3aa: CASSLEGQTTNYGYTF
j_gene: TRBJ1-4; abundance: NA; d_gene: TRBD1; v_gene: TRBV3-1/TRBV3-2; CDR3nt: TGTGCCAGCAGCCACTCAGGGGGAACTAATGAAAAACTGTTTTTT; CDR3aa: CASSHSGGTNEKLFF
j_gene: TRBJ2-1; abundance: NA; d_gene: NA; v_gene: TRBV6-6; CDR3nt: TGTGCCAGCAGTTTCGGGGTTGAGCAGTTCTTC; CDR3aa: CASSFGVEQFF
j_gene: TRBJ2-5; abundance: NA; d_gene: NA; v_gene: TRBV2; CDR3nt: TGTGCCAGCAGTGAAGCCCTGGGGCGGAAGGAGACCCAGTACTTC; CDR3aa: CASSEALGRKETQYF
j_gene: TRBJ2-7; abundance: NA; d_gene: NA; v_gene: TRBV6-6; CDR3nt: TGTGCCAGCAGTTACTCGATGAACAGGATCTACGAGCAGTACTTC; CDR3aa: CASSYSMNRIYEQYF
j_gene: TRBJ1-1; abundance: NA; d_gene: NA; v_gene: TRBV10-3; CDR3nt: TGTGCCATCAGTGGGGGAGGAGGTCAACCGAACACTGAAGCTTTCTTT; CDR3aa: CAISGGGGQPNTEAFF
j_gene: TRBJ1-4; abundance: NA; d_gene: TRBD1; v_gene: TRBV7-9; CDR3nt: TGTGCCAGCAGCGTGGGGACAGGGGAAGAAAAACTGTTTTTT; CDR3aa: CASSVGTGEEKLFF
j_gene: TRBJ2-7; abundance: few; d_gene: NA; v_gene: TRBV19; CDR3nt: TGTGCCAGTAAGGTCGAGGCCGGGACACCCTACGAGCAGTACTTC; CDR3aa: CASKVEAGTPYEQYF
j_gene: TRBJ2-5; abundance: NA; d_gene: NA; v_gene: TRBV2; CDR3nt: TGTGCCAGCGACCCGATGGGGGACTTACTACAAGAGACCCAGTACTTC; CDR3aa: CASDPMGDLLQETQYF
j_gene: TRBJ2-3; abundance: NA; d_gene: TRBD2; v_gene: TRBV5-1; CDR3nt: TGCGCCAGCAGCTTGGCGCTAGCGGGAGGTCATAGCACAGATACGCAGTATTTT; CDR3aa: CASSLALAGGHSTDTQYF
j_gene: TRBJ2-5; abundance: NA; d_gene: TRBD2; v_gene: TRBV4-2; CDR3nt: TGTGCCAGCAGCCAAGATTTTGCTCGTCTAGCGGGTTTCCAAGAGACCCAGTACTTC; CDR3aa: CASSQDFARLAGFQETQYF
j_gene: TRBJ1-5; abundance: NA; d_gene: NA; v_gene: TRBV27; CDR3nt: TGTGCCAGCAGTCCGATAGCAGGGGGCAATCAGCCCCAGCATTTT; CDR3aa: CASSPIAGGNQPQHF
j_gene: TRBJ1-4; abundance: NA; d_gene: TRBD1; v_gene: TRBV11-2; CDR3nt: TGTGCCAGCAGCTTCGCAACAGGGGGCTTGCTCGAAAAACTGTTTTTT; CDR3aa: CASSFATGGLLEKLFF
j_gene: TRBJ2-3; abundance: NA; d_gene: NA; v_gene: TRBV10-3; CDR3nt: TGTGCCATCAGCGTAGGAGGAACAGATACGCAGTATTTT; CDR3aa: CAISVGGTDTQYF
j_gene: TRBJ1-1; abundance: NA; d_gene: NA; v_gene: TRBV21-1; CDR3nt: TGTGCCAGCAGAGTCTTGATAGCTTACACAATTCACACTGAAGCTTTCTTT; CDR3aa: CASRVLIAYTIHTEAFF